This T cell receptor (beta chain) was recorded in a study of T cells after posttransplantation cyclophosphamide. TCRdb's table, derived via immunoSEQ multiplex PCR, lists solely in-frame clones and lacks some. In total the sample includes roughly 32,000 clones, none of them seen once. General observations from the study: Recipient CMV seropositivity and CMV reactivation strongly tracked TRB clonality. Donor-recipient repertoire similarity was low at 1-2 months, rising over year one. Tissue-infiltrating T cells from skin or gut overlapped little with blood T cells.

This clone was counted at least ten times. Its specificity is not known. The V end lost 0 bases, the J end lost 11 bases, and 5 bases lay between the germline ends. The CDR3 has 12 residues. Germline V lookup: CDR1 MGHRA, CDR2 YSYEKL. On the day of bone marrow donation, the related graft donor provided peripheral blood. The sample was PBMCs. The chain uses TRBV4-1 and TRBJ1-6; no firm D call. This TCR derives from a woman younger than 45 in good health and a related stem cell transplant donor. This CDR3 is CASSQEEAPLHF. The CDR3 coding sequence is TGCGCCAGCAGCCAAGAAGAGGCACCCCTCCACTTT.